This TCR beta chain appears in the sequencing data of a study of vaccination effects on CD4 cells after COVID-19. ViraFEST expansion of antigen-specific CD4+ T cells with viral peptide pools preceded sequencing. Isolation of CD4+ T cells took place after about 10 days of culture. Vaccine administered to participants consisted of two doses of either BNT162b2 or mRNA-1273. The researchers cultured fewer than 2.5 million PBMC per well with approximately 11 IU/ml IL-2 and 8.5 to 10 ug/ml peptides. Sequenced by immunoSEQ multiplex PCR; TCRdb stores in-frame clones only, minus some. The data contain around 69,000 clones, 74% of them seen just once; the ten biggest clones take up approximately 1.5%. Germline V CDR1 and CDR2: KGHSH, LQKENI. The V gene lost 0 bases and the J gene lost 5 bases, with 10 bases spanning the gap. This CDR3 comprises 14 residues. With respect to this clone: What it binds is unknown.

The source was CD4+ T cells from PBMCs cultured with HCoV-229E spike peptides, collected after COVID-19 vaccination. The gene calls are TRBV18 and TRBJ2-5; D remains ambiguous. The sequence came from a human donor who received a COVID-19 vaccine. CDR3: CASSPPTVGETQYF. In nucleotides, the CDR3 is TGTGCCAGCTCACCACCGACGGTGGGGGAGACCCAGTACTTC.